Given below is one T cell receptor (beta chain) in context. This clone's antigen is unknown. It has no much larger one-base neighbor in the sample; base qualities were not kept. Libraries were made using the immunoSEQ multiplex PCR assay. The source study handled its data this way. During preprocessing, nonproductive sequences were removed, as were CDR3s that did not start with C, did not end with F or W, or were shorter than 7 amino acids. The MANAFEST web app was used to call antigen-specific clonotypes on the basis of expansion compared with the reference and with other culture wells. A clone was considered positive if significant expansion relative to the reference culture was observed in 2 of 3 replicate wells at an FDR below 0.05. To be called positive, a clone also had to show significant expansion compared with every other tandem well and an odds ratio greater than 5. CDR3 homology was measured as pairwise Levenshtein distance, computed with the stringdist R package after trimming three terminal residues from each end. In TCRdb, the immuneACCESS table is reduced to in-frame sequences with V and J assigned. These tables do not hold every clone; where another copy was compared, an unresolved V gene accounts for under half, and the others remain unexplained. V, J and clone size derive from that table, while D and trimming were established from the DNA sequence. Counted in this sample were approximately 18,000 clones; approximately 77% of them appeared once. The top ten clones comprise approximately 26% of the sample.

CD4+ T cells from unexposed donors were collected before the COVID-19 pandemic (2011-2018). After around 10 days of culture, CD4+ T cells were isolated with the EasySep CD4+ T cell isolation kit. As cell number allowed, CD4+ T cells from unexposed donors were tested for reactivity to SARS-CoV-2 S and N and to four common cold coronavirus spike pools. Around 1.9 million PBMCs per well were cultured in IMDM with approximately 5% human AB serum and 8.5 to 10 IU/ml IL-2. Half of the culture medium was replaced with fresh IL-2-containing medium on days 3 and 7. Each peptide culture condition was generally run in triplicate replicate wells. The leukapheresis product for the unexposed donors was obtained through commercial purchase. Ficoll-Paque PLUS gradient centrifugation was used to isolate PBMCs from leukapheresis product or whole blood. PBMCs were either used fresh in the expansion assay or cryopreserved at -140 degrees C. The QIAamp Micro DNA Kit was used to extract genomic DNA from the CD4+ T cells.

These data originate in a study of CD4 T cells in relation to SARS-CoV-2 and coronaviruses (dated by TCRdb to about 2021). For the study in its entirety: In the ViraFEST assay, PBMCs were grown with antigen for around nine days, and TCR beta CDR3s were then sequenced to identify antigen-specific clonal expansions. Patient-derived lymphoblastoid cell lines were used to map the HLA restriction of shared crossreactive spike epitopes. A different TCR-beta assay, based on Illumina, was used to sequence expansion assays from other donors in the study. The negative reference condition was either a culture with an HIV-1 Nef peptide pool or a culture with no peptide. Samples from three pre-COVID donors and the naive versus memory experiments were sequenced with the Adaptive Biotechnologies TCR-sequencing kit; other data were Illumina-based. The study assessed, at the TCR clonotype level, memory CD4+ T cell crossreactivity between SARS-CoV-2 and common cold coronavirus spike proteins.

The V end gives up 1 base and the J end 7 bases, leaving 5 bases in the junction not matched to a gene. CDR1 and CDR2 (LNHNV, YYDKDF) derive from the germline V gene (reference sequence). The CDR3 runs 15 residues from the cysteine to the phenylalanine. CDR3 DNA only is kept here, 45 bases in frame from base 1. Results and caveats for the whole study, not just this receptor: No donor contributed both pre-pandemic and post-infection samples, which limited tracing the source of pre-existing responses. Significantly weaker SARS-CoV-2-driven expansion was shown by crossreactive clones than by monoreactive clones, consistent with antigenic imprinting. In about 60% of donors, memory CD4+ clonotypes turned up that crossrecognized SARS-CoV-2 and at least one common cold coronavirus spike. The study was constrained by small numbers of patients and of tested TCRs. Crossreactivity analysis centred on spike protein, so crossreactivity against other viral proteins was not assessed.

The sequence is built from TRBV15 and TRBJ1-5, with 9 middle bases fitting TRBD1. The sequence was collected from a human donor in good health. Material for sequencing was CD4+ T cells from PBMCs, cultured in vitro. DNA sequence: TGTGCCACCAGCAGAGGTACAGGGGGCGACCAGCCCCAGCATTTT. The resulting protein is CATSRGTGGDQPQHF.